The following is a T cell receptor (beta chain) sequence with its context. Its antigen is currently unknown. Germline-derived CDR1 and CDR2 are SGHKS and YYEKEE (reference sequence). This CDR3 spans 18 amino acids. V trimming: 4 bases; J trimming: 4 bases; junction bases outside the gene matches: 12. With the Oncomine TCR Beta short-read assay, DNA from cultured CD4+ T cells was sequenced. TCRdb re-called the PCR reads with MiXCR, one entry per CDR3 protein. The data hold about 18,000 distinct CDR3 sequences, with approximately 48% observed a single time. The sample is drawn from a study of vaccination and CD4 T cells after COVID-19. Study-wide results and caveats: The appearance of a median around 90% of reactive clones in convalescent patients occurred only post-vaccination. Within the convalescent patients, spike mono-reactivity was found in 304 of 307 vaccine-specific clones.

This sample's treatment: roughly 11-day PBMC culture with coronavirus spike peptide pools or control peptides (ViraFEST assay). Expanded clonotypes were found by TCR sequencing after peptide-pool stimulation (ViraFEST). Researchers grew the cells for nine to eleven days and then pulled out CD4+ T cells by negative selection. Sequenced material: CD4+ T cells from blood, cultured in vitro. The chain uses TRBV5-5 and TRBJ2-2; 11 bases fit TRBD2. The receptor comes from a human donor who had recovered from COVID-19. The CDR3 is CASSIRTSGPLSTGELFF. CDR3 coding DNA: TGTGCCAGCAGCATAAGGACTAGCGGGCCCTTGAGCACCGGGGAGCTGTTTTTT.